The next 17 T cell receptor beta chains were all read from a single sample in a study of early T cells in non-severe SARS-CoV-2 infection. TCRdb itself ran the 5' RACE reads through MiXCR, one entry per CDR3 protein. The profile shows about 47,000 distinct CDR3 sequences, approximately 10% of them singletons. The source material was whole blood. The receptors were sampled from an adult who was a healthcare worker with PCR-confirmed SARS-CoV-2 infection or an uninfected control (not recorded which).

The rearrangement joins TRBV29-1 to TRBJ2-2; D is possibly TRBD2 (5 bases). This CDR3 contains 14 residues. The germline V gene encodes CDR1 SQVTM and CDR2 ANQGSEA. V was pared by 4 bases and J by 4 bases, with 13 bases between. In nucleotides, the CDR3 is TGCAGCGTTGGTTCCGGGATGAGCACCGGGGAGCTGTTTTTT. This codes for CSVGSGMSTGELFF.

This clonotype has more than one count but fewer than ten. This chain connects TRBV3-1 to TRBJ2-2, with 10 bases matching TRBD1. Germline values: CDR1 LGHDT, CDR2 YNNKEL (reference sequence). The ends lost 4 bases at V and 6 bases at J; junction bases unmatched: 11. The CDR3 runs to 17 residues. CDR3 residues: CASSRISGTGEAGELFF. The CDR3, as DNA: TGTGCCAGCAGCCGAATATCCGGGACAGGGGAGGCCGGGGAGCTGTTTTTT.

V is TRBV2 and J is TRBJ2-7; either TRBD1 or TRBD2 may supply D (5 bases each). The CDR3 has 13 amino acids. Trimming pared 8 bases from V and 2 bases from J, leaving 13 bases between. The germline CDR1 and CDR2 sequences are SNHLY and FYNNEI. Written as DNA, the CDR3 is TGTGCCAGCCGCCGGGACCGAGCCTACGAGCAGTACTTC. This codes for CASRRDRAYEQYF.

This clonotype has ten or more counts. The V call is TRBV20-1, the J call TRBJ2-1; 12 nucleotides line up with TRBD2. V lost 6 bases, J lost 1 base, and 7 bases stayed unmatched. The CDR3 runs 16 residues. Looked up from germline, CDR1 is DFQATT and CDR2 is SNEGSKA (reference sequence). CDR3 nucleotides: TGCAGTGCCAGTACTAGCGGGAGGAAATCCTACAATGAGCAGTTCTTC. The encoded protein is CSASTSGRKSYNEQFF.

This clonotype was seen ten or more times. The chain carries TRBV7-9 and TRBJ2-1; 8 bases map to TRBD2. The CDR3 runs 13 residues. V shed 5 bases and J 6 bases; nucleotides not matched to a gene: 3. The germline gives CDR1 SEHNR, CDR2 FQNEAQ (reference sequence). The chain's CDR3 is CASSNLAGNEQFF. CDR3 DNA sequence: TGTGCCAGCAGCAACCTAGCGGGCAATGAGCAGTTCTTC.

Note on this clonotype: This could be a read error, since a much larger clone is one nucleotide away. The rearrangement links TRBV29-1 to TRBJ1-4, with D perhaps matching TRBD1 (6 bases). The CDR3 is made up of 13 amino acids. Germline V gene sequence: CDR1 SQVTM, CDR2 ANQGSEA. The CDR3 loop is CSATRGLDERLFF. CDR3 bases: TGCAGCGCGACGAGGGGGTTAGATGAAAGACTGTTTTTT.

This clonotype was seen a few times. CDR3 DNA sequence: TGTGCCAGCAGCGCACGCCTTAGCTCCTACGAGCAGTACTTC. Protein product: CASSARLSSYEQYF. The V and J genes are TRBV9 and TRBJ2-7; D not certain. The germline V gene encodes CDR1 SGDLS and CDR2 YYNGEE. Trimming took 3 bases from V and 0 from J, leaving 10 bases between them. The CDR3 is 14 residues long.

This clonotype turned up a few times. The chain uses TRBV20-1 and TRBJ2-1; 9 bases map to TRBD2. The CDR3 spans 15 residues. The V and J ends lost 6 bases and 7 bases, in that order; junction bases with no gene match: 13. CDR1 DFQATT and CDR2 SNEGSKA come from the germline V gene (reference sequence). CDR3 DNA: TGCAGTGCCCGGGACCAGAGCGGGGGGAAAAATGAGCAGTTCTTC. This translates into CSARDQSGGKNEQFF.

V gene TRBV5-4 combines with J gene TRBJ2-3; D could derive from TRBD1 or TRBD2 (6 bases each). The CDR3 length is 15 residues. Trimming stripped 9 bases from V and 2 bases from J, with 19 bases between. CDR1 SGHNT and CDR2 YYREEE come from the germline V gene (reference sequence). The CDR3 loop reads CATRGPGAYTDTQYF. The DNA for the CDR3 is TGTGCCACGCGGGGTCCGGGGGCCTACACAGATACGCAGTATTTT.

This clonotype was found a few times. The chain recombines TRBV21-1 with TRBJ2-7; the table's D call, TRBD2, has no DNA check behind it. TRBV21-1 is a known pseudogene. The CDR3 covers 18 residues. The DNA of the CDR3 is TGTGCCAGCAGCGCTACCGGGACTAGCGGGAGACCGTCCTACGAGCAGTACTTC. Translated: CASSATGTSGRPSYEQYF.

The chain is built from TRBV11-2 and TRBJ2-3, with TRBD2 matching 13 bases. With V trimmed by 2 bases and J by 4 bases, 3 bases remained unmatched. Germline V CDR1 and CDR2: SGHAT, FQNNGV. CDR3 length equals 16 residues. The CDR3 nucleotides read TGTGCCAGCAGCTTACGACTAGCGGGAGGCCCAGATACGCAGTATTTT. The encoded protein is CASSLRLAGGPDTQYF.

CDR3 DNA sequence: TGTGCCAGCAGCCCAACTCAGGGGGCCTCCTATAACACTGAAGCTTTCTTT. This gives the protein CASSPTQGASYNTEAFF. The chain joins TRBV7-2 to TRBJ1-1; the match to TRBD1 covers 8 bases. The CDR3 is 17 residues long. The trim removed 5 bases at V and 2 bases at J, leaving 13 bases unmatched. CDR1 and CDR2 (germline): SGHTA, FQGNSA.

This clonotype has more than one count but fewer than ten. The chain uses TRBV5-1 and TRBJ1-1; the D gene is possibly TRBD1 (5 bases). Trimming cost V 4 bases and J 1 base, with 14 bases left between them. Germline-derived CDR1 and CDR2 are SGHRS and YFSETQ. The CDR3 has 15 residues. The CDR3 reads CASSHQGGGNTEAFF. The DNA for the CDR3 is TGCGCCAGCAGCCACCAGGGCGGGGGGAACACTGAAGCTTTCTTT.

For the CDR3, the DNA is TGCAGTAGGGACAGGGACGGAGAGACCCAGTACTTC. This codes for CSRDRDGETQYF. The chain combines TRBV20-1 with TRBJ2-5, with 9 bases lining up with TRBD1. V dropped 8 bases and J dropped 4; count of bases not matched to a gene: 5. This CDR3 region has 12 residues. The germline V gene has CDR1 DFQATT and CDR2 SNEGSKA (reference sequence).

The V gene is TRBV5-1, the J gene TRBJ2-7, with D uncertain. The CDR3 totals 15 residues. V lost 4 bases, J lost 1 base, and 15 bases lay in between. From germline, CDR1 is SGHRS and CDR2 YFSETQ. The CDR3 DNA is TGCGCCAGCAGCCCCAGACAAACGAGGTCCTACGAGCAGTACTTC. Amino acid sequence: CASSPRQTRSYEQYF.

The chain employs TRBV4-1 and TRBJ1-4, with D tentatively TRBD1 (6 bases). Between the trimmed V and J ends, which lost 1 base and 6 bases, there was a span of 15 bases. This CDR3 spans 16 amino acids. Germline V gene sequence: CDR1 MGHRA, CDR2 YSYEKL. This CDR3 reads CASSQALQGFYEKLFF. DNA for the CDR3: TGCGCCAGCAGCCAAGCTCTACAGGGATTTTATGAAAAACTGTTTTTT.

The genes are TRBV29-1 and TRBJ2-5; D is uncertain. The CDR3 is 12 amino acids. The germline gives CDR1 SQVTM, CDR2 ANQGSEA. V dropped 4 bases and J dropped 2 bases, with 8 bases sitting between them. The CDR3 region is CSVARRQETQYF. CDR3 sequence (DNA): TGCAGCGTTGCGCGCAGGCAAGAGACCCAGTACTTC.